The rows below give T cell receptor beta chains drawn from one sample of a study of T cell repertoires in cytomegalovirus infection. Each CDR3 protein is one row after TCRdb ran MiXCR on the reads. The data show under 350,000 distinct CDR3 sequences, around 9.6% seen once. The sequenced sample consisted of PBMCs. The receptor source for this set is a human donor in good health (CMV status not recorded). Some clones in this sample may be carry-over from other donors' samples. The CDR3 runs from the conserved cysteine through the conserved F or W. The D gene is left open where the match is weak. Size values are once, few and many counts, or a class for expanded clones, and some rows have none.

abundance | d_gene | j_gene | v_gene | CDR3nt | CDR3aa
. | . | TRBJ2-3 | TRBV6-2/TRBV6-3 | TGTGCCAGCAGTTACTCCAGCAGGGGAAGGTTCTGGGGCACAGATACGCAGTATTTT | CASSYSSRGRFWGTDTQYF
many | . | TRBJ2-7 | TRBV5-1 | TGCGCCAGCAGCTTGGGTGGACAGAACTCCTACGAGCAGTACTTC | CASSLGGQNSYEQYF
. | . | TRBJ2-5 | TRBV4-1 | TGCGCCAGCAGCCAAGGGACAGCGCAAGAGACCCAGTACTTC | CASSQGTAQETQYF
many | . | TRBJ2-5 | TRBV6-5 | TGTGCCAGCAGTTACGGGCAGGGTAGCCCCCAGTACTTC | CASSYGQGSPQYF
. | . | TRBJ2-1 | TRBV20-1 | TGCAGTGGGACGATGACTAGTCGCGAGCAGTTCTTC | CSGTMTSREQFF
many | . | TRBJ1-2 | TRBV7-2 | TGTGCCAGCAGCTTAGTCGGGCGGAGAGCTAACTATGGCTACACCTTC | CASSLVGRRANYGYTF
many | TRBD1 | TRBJ1-1 | TRBV7-8 | TGTGCCAGCAGCTCAAAGCCGGGACAGGGCCTAGGGGGTACTGAAGCTTTCTTT | CASSSKPGQGLGGTEAFF
. | . | TRBJ2-5 | TRBV6-2/TRBV6-3 | TGTGCCAGCAGTTACTCCGAGTCCCAGTACTTC | CASSYSESQYF
few | . | TRBJ2-5 | TRBV7-2 | TGTGCCAGCAGCGGACTTTTTAGGGGTGAATGGGCCCAGTACTTC | CASSGLFRGEWAQYF
many | . | TRBJ1-3 | TRBV7-9 | TGTGCCAGCAGTAGGGTTGCTGGAAACACCATATATTTT | CASSRVAGNTIYF
many | . | TRBJ2-3 | TRBV11-3 | TGTGCCAGCAGCTCCCAGGGGGGCTTTGGAGATACGCAGTATTTT | CASSSQGGFGDTQYF
many | . | TRBJ1-2 | TRBV19 | TGTGCCAGTAGTATGGGACGGAACTATGGCTACACCTTC | CASSMGRNYGYTF
medium-sized | . | TRBJ2-3 | TRBV7-2 | TGTGCCAGCAGCTTATACACAGATACGCAGTATTTT | CASSLYTDTQYF
many | TRBD2 | TRBJ2-6 | TRBV7-8 | TGTGCCAGCAGCTTAGAGCACCCAAGGCTAGCGGGAAGCTCTGGGGCCAACGTCCTGACTTTC | CASSLEHPRLAGSSGANVLTF